This entry describes one TCR beta chain. Its antigen is unknown. The method was immunoSEQ multiplex PCR; TCRdb's version includes in-frame clones alone and lacks a portion of them. The sample yields a few thousand clones, roughly 67% seen once. The tumor samples were collected prior to definitive surgery or chemotherapy. V lost 2 bases and J 4 bases, leaving 17 bases between the germline ends. CDR1 and CDR2 (germline): SGHAT, FQNNGV. The CDR3 extends over 16 amino acids. The data stem from a study of high-grade serous ovarian cancer treatment subgroups. Findings and limits, study-wide: Higher neoantigen levels went with greater TCR clonal relatedness. Without spatial data, bulk sequencing limits insight into HGSC tumor diversity. The analyses considered CDR3 and ignored CDR1 and CDR2.

The sample taken for sequencing was tumor tissue. The receptor comes from a human donor with high-grade serous ovarian cancer. The rearrangement joins TRBV11-2 to TRBJ1-1; TRBD1 is a possible D gene (5 bases). The CDR3 DNA sequence: TGTGCCAGCAGCTTAATAGGAGGGGCGGCGAGCACTGAAGCTTTCTTT. It translates to CASSLIGGAASTEAFF.